A single sample gave rise to the 21 T cell receptor beta chains below, sequenced in a study of shared clonotypes between healthy human individuals. The data were produced by immunoSEQ multiplex PCR, yet TCRdb's version contains in-frame clones alone and is incomplete. The repertoire holds over a million clones, with 70% to 80% as singletons. The sample consisted of memory CD4+ T cells from PBMCs. Subset reported: CD45RA-negative fraction. These receptors all stem from a man aged 18 to 29 in good health. Some clones in this sample may be carry-over from other donors' samples.

V gene TRBV2 combines with J gene TRBJ2-1; the D is unclear. Germline CDR1 is SNHLY and CDR2 is FYNNEI. The CDR3 spans 11 residues. Between the trimmed V and J ends, which lost 6 bases and 7 bases, there was a span of 7 bases. The CDR3 loop reads CASRIRNEQFF. For the CDR3, the DNA is TGTGCCAGCAGAATAAGGAATGAGCAGTTCTTC.

This chain links TRBV7-2 with TRBJ1-3, with D maybe TRBD1 (5 bases). The ends were cut back, 1 base at V and 4 bases at J, with 14 bases in the middle. CDR1 is SGHTA and CDR2 is FQGNSA in the germline V gene. There are 16 residues in the CDR3. CDR3 region: CASSLGLGPGGNTIYF. The CDR3, as DNA: TGTGCCAGCAGCTTAGGGCTGGGACCGGGCGGAAACACCATATATTTT.

This chain joins TRBV5-5 and TRBJ2-7, with 9 bases that match TRBD2. This CDR3 spans 15 amino acids. CDR1 SGHKS and CDR2 YYEKEE come from the germline V gene (reference sequence). The V gene end was trimmed by 2 bases and the J gene end by 4 bases; junction bases not matched to a gene: 7. The CDR3 nucleotides read TGTGCCAGCAGCTTTGCCCCGACTAGCGGATACGAGCAGTACTTC. It encodes CASSFAPTSGYEQYF.

The V and J genes are TRBV7-9 and TRBJ1-2, with a tentative D call TRBD1 (5 bases). CDR3 size: 16 residues. Germline lookup yields CDR1 SEHNR and CDR2 FQNEAQ (reference sequence). Trimming left V 5 bases short and J 4 bases short, with 20 bases between. In nucleotides, the CDR3 is TGTGCCAGCAGCATTGGGGCACCCGGGAGGAGCTATGGCTACACCTTC. It encodes CASSIGAPGRSYGYTF.

The V call is TRBV2, the J call TRBJ2-7, with TRBD2 identical over 13 bases. Germline lookup yields CDR1 SNHLY and CDR2 FYNNEI. The CDR3 has 15 amino acids. The V segment lost 7 bases and the J segment 2 bases; nucleotides outside the gene matches: 5. CDR3 in amino acids: CASTGGTSGTYEQYF. CDR3 nucleotides: TGTGCCAGCACCGGGGGGACTAGCGGGACCTACGAGCAGTACTTC. The full variable domain, in which reference TRBV2 and TRBJ2-7 provide the parts outside the CDR3, is EPEVTQTPSHQVTQMGQEVILRCVPISNHLYFYWYRQILGQKVEFLVSFYNNEISEKSEIFDDQFSVERPDGSNFTLKIRSTKLEDSAMYFCASTGGTSGTYEQYFGPGTRLTVT.

The sample holds a few counts of this clone. The V and J genes are TRBV18 and TRBJ1-1; 9 nucleotides match TRBD1. V lost 6 bases, J lost 7 bases, and 6 bases stayed unmatched. Germline V CDR1 and CDR2: KGHSH, LQKENI. This CDR3 is built from 13 residues. CDR3 DNA sequence: TGTGCCAGCTCCTTAGGACAGGGGAATGAAGCTTTCTTT. It translates to CASSLGQGNEAFF.

V is TRBV5-1 and J is TRBJ2-7; 9 bases map to TRBD1. With V trimmed by 4 bases and J by 6 bases, 11 bases remained unmatched. This CDR3 is built from 15 residues. CDR1 and CDR2 (germline): SGHRS, YFSETQ. CDR3 in amino acids: CASSPGTGYVSEQYF. CDR3 DNA sequence: TGCGCCAGCAGCCCTGGGACAGGGTACGTTTCCGAGCAGTACTTC.

This clone was observed once. V and J are TRBV28 and TRBJ2-7; 10 nucleotides align to TRBD2. Unmatched junction bases numbered 5, after V lost 6 bases and J lost 0 bases. The CDR3 runs 15 residues. Germline values: CDR1 MDHEN, CDR2 SYDVKM. The DNA of the CDR3 is TGTGCCAGCAGAGGGGGGACTAGCGTCTCCTACGAGCAGTACTTC. This sequence encodes CASRGGTSVSYEQYF.

J is TRBJ2-7 and V is TRBV27; TRBD1 matches 8 bases. J lost 2 bases, V lost 8 bases, and 8 bases had no gene match. Germline V CDR1 and CDR2: MNHEY, SMNVEV (reference sequence). CDR3 size: 14 residues. DNA for the CDR3: TGTGCCAGCTGTCCCAGGGGGCACCCCTACGAGCAGTACTTC. This sequence encodes CASCPRGHPYEQYF.

This chain uses TRBV6-5 with TRBJ2-3; the match to TRBD2 covers 7 bases. The CDR3 is 16 amino acids. The V segment lost 1 base and the J segment 3 bases; nucleotides outside the gene matches: 7. Germline V gene data show CDR1 as MNHEY and CDR2 as SVGAGI. The CDR3 here is CASSYLGGRGTDTQYF. CDR3 in DNA: TGTGCCAGCAGTTACTTGGGCGGGAGAGGAACAGATACGCAGTATTTT.

This clone was found once. The chain employs TRBV9 and TRBJ2-7; the match to TRBD2 covers 8 bases. From germline, CDR1 is SGDLS and CDR2 YYNGEE. The CDR3 length is 16 residues. Trimming took 5 bases from V and 2 from J; bases not matched to a gene: 12. Here the CDR3 reads CASSSDGSGNPYEQYF. DNA for the CDR3: TGTGCCAGCAGTTCGGATGGTAGCGGGAACCCCTACGAGCAGTACTTC.

A word on this clone: A much larger clone lies a single base off, so this may be a read error. The V and J genes are TRBV9 and TRBJ2-4; the match to TRBD2 covers 8 bases. The CDR3 sequence is 15 residues long. Germline CDR1 SGDLS, CDR2 YYNGEE. The CDR3 loop is CASGVGSSGRNIQYF. CDR3 sequence (DNA): TGTGCCAGCGGCGTAGGGTCAAGCGGGAGAAACATTCAGTACTTC.

The chain carries TRBV6-5 and TRBJ2-1, with a possible D match to TRBD1 (6 bases). Germline CDR1 reads MNHEY; CDR2 reads SVGAGI. This CDR3 contains 14 residues. The V gene lost 6 bases and the J gene lost 7 bases, with 16 bases spanning the gap. Here the CDR3 reads CASRQGQRENEQFF. In DNA form, the CDR3 reads TGTGCCAGCAGACAGGGCCAAAGGGAGAATGAGCAGTTCTTC.

The chain uses TRBV19 and TRBJ1-5; possible D gene TRBD1, 6 bases. Germline V gives CDR1 LNHDA, CDR2 SQIVND (reference sequence). Trimming took off 5 bases at V and 4 bases at J, with 9 bases between the two ends. CDR3 length equals 13 residues. CDR3 protein: CASSADRNQPQHF. CDR3 sequence (DNA): TGTGCCAGTAGTGCGGACAGAAATCAGCCCCAGCATTTT.

The V gene is TRBV27, the J gene TRBJ1-1, with a possible D match to TRBD1 (5 bases). The CDR3 extends over 14 amino acids. The V end lost 4 bases, the J end lost 2 bases, and 11 bases lay between the germline ends. The germline CDR1 and CDR2 sequences are MNHEY and SMNVEV (reference sequence). Here the CDR3 reads CASSWGVGNTEAFF. CDR3 in DNA: TGTGCCAGCAGTTGGGGGGTGGGAAACACTGAAGCTTTCTTT.

The J gene is TRBJ1-4, the V gene TRBV30; D is ambiguous. Germline CDR1 reads GTSNPN; CDR2 reads SVGIG (reference sequence). V lost 3 bases, J lost 0 bases, and 5 bases lay in between. The CDR3 covers 13 residues. The CDR3 protein is CAWRRATNEKLFF. CDR3 bases: TGTGCCTGGAGGCGGGCAACTAATGAAAAACTGTTTTTT.

This chain joins TRBV28 and TRBJ1-2; a possible D gene is TRBD1 (5 bases). V lost 1 base and J lost 5, with 8 bases in between. Germline V lookup: CDR1 MDHEN, CDR2 SYDVKM. The length of the CDR3 is 13 residues. The DNA of the CDR3 is TGTGCCAGCAGTTTATCGCCAGGGTATGGCTACACCTTC. Protein sequence: CASSLSPGYGYTF.

This rearrangement joins TRBV28 to TRBJ2-7; TRBD1 might be the D (6 bases). V was trimmed by 8 bases and J by 6 bases, leaving 20 bases between them. Germline values: CDR1 MDHEN, CDR2 SYDVKM. The CDR3 is 14 amino acids. In DNA form, the CDR3 reads TGTGCCAGCCACCCTGGAATCCTAGGGGGCGAGCAGTACTTC. This translates into CASHPGILGGEQYF. Full variable domain (missing parts from reference TRBV28 and TRBJ2-7): DVKVTQSSRYLVKRTGEKVFLECVQDMDHENMFWYRQDPGLGLRLIYFSYDVKMKEKGDIPEGYSVSREKKERFSLILESASTNQTSMYLCASHPGILGGEQYFGPGTRLTVT.

The chain carries TRBV7-8 and TRBJ2-7, with TRBD2 matching over 9 bases. Germline V gives CDR1 SGHVS, CDR2 FQNEAQ. The CDR3 extends over 16 amino acids. J lost 3 bases, V lost 5 bases, and 11 bases had no gene match. The CDR3 is CASSARGGSGSYEQYF. In DNA form, the CDR3 reads TGTGCCAGCAGCGCGCGGGGCGGTAGCGGGAGCTACGAGCAGTACTTC.

CDR3 in DNA: TGTGCCAGCAGCTCTTCGAGGGACTCCTACGAGCAGTACTTC. Residues: CASSSSRDSYEQYF. This sequence joins TRBV28 and TRBJ2-7; D may be TRBD2 (5 bases). V was trimmed by 6 bases and J by 0 bases, leaving 12 bases between them. The length of the CDR3 is 14 residues. Germline lookup yields CDR1 MDHEN and CDR2 SYDVKM.

The chain is built from TRBV5-1 and TRBJ1-1; D may be TRBD1 (5 bases). There are 14 residues in the CDR3. V gave up 1 base and J gave up 11 bases, with 18 bases separating them. Germline CDR1 SGHRS, CDR2 YFSETQ. The CDR3 DNA reads as TGCGCCAGCAGCTTGTCGAATTTAGGGGATTATGCTTTCTTT. This translates into CASSLSNLGDYAFF.